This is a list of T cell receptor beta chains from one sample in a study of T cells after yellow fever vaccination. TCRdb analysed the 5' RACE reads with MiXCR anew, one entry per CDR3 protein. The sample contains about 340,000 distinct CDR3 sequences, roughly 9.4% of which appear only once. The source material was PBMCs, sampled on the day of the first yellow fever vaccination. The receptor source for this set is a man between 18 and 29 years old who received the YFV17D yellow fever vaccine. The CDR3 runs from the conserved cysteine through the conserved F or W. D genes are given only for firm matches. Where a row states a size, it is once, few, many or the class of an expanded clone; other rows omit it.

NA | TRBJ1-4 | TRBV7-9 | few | TGTGCCAGCAGCTTAGCCGGGCTCGCTAATGAAAAACTGTTTTTT | CASSLAGLANEKLFF
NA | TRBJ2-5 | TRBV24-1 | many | TGTGCCACCAGTGATTTGTCGACTAGGGAGACCCAGTACTTC | CATSDLSTRETQYF
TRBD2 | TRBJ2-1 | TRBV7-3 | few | TGTGCCAGCACCCTAGACGGGGGGTCTTATTACAATGAGCAGTTCTTC | CASTLDGGSYYNEQFF
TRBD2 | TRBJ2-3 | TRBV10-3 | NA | TGTGCCATCAGTGACCGGACTAGCGGGGGGGTTCGAGATACGCAGTATTTT | CAISDRTSGGVRDTQYF
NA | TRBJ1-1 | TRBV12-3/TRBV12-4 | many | TGTGCCAGCAACGCTCGCGGTCGAACGAGGAACACTGAAGCTTTCTTT | CASNARGRTRNTEAFF
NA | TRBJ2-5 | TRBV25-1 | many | TGTGCCAGCAGACCCTCCTCTGGCGGGGTGGAGACCCAGTACTTC | CASRPSSGGVETQYF
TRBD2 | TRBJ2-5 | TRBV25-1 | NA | TGTGCCAGCAGTGAATTGAGAAGGTCTAGCGGGGGAAGTCAGGAGACCCAGTACTTC | CASSELRRSSGGSQETQYF
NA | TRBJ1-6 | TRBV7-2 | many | TGTGCCAGCAGCTCGCTCGGGGGGCCTGGATCACCCCTCCACTTT | CASSSLGGPGSPLHF
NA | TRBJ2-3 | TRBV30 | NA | TGTGCCTGGGGGGCCCTCGCAGATACGCAGTATTTT | CAWGALADTQYF
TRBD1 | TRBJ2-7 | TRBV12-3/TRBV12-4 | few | TGTGCCAGCAGTTTGGGGACAGACTTCGGGCAGTACTTC | CASSLGTDFGQYF
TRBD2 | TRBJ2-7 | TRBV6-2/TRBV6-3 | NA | TGTGCCAGCAGTTATCCGCTAGCGGGGAGCTACGAGCAGTACTTC | CASSYPLAGSYEQYF
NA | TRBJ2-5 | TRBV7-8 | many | TGTGCCAGCAGCTGGACGGTGCAAGAGACCCAGTACTTC | CASSWTVQETQYF
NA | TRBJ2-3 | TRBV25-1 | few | TGTGCCAGCAGTGTACCCTTGGGGGCGACCCATGGGCAGTATTTT | CASSVPLGATHGQYF
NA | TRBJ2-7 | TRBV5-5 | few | TGTGCCAGCAGCCCCGAAGGGGGGCTTAGGGAGCAGTACTTC | CASSPEGGLREQYF
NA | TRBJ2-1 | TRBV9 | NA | TGTGCCAGCAGCGTAGCTCAGGGAGGTTTTCGCAATGAGCAGTTCTTC | CASSVAQGGFRNEQFF
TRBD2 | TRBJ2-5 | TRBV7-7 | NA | TGTGCCAGCAGCTTACAGCGGGGGCAAGAGACCCAGTACTTC | CASSLQRGQETQYF
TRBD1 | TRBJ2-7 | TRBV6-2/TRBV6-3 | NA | TGTGCCAGCAGTGGACAGGGGGCGACCACCTACGAGCAGTACTTC | CASSGQGATTYEQYF
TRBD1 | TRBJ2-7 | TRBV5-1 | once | TGCGCCAGCAGCTTGGCCCCAGGGGGACAGGCCTACGAGCAGTACTTC | CASSLAPGGQAYEQYF
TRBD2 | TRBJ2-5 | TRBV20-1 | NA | TGCAGTGCTAGAGTGCCAAGCGGGGCGGAGACCCAGTACTTC | CSARVPSGAETQYF
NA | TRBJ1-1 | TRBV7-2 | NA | TGTGCCAGCAGCTTACAACAGGGAAAAATGAACACTGAAGCTTTCTTT | CASSLQQGKMNTEAFF
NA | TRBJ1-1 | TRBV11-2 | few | TGTGCCAGCAGCACTCGACCGACCATGAACACTGAAGCTTTCTTT | CASSTRPTMNTEAFF
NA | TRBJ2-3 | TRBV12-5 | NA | TGTGCTAGTGCCCAATCCACAGATACGCAGTATTTT | CASAQSTDTQYF
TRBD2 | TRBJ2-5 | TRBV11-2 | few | TGTGCCAGCAGCACGCCCACCAGCGGGACCCCGAAGAGCCCAGAGACCCAGTACTTC | CASSTPTSGTPKSPETQYF
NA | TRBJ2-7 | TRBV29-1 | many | TGCAGCGTTCGCAGGGGCTACGAGCAGTACTTC | CSVRRGYEQYF
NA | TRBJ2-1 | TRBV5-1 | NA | TGCGCCAGCAGCTTGTCTTCGGGGTTGTACAATGAGCAGTTCTTC | CASSLSSGLYNEQFF
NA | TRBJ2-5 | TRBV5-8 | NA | TGTGCCAGCAGCTTCAGACCTCAAGAGACCCAGTACTTC | CASSFRPQETQYF
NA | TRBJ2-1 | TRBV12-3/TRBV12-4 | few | TGTGCCAGCACCGGAGGGGCTGGGTACAATGAGCAGTTCTTC | CASTGGAGYNEQFF
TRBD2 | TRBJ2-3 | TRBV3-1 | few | TGTGCCAGCACCGGACGGGAGGGGGATACGCAGTATTTT | CASTGREGDTQYF